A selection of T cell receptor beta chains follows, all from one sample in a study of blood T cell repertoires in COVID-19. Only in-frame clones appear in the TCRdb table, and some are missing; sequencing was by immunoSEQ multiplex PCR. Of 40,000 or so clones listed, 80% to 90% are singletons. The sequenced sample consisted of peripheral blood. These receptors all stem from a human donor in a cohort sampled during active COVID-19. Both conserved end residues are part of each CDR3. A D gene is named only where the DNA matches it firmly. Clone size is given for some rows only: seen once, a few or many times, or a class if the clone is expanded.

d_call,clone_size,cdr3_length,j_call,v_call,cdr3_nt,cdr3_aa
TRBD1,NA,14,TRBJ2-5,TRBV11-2,TGTGCCAGCAGCTTAGAAGGGACAGTAGAGACCCAGTACTTC,CASSLEGTVETQYF
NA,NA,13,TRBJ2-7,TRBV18,TGTGCCAGCTCACCGAAACACCTCTACGAGCAGTACTTC,CASSPKHLYEQYF
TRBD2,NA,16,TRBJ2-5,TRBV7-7,TGTGCTAGCAGCTTAGGCCTAGCGGGAGGGCGGGAGACCCAGTACTTC,CASSLGLAGGRETQYF
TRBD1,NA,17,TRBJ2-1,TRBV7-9,TGTGCCAGCAGCTCGGGAGACGAGGGGGACAGGGGCAATGAGCAGTTCTTC,CASSSGDEGDRGNEQFF
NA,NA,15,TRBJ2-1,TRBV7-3,TGTGCCAGCAGCTTAGAGGTCCGGGCCTACAATGAGCAGTTCTTC,CASSLEVRAYNEQFF
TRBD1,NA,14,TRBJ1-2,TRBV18,TGTGCCAGCTCATCGACAGGGTCGCACTATGGCTACACCTTC,CASSSTGSHYGYTF
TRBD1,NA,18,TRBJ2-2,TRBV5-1,TGCGCCAGCAGCTTGGAGCCAGGGGGAGACTTAAACACCGGGGAGCTGTTTTTT,CASSLEPGGDLNTGELFF
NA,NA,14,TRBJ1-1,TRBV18,TGTGCCAGCTCCAATACAGAAAGGAACACTGAAGCTTTCTTT,CASSNTERNTEAFF
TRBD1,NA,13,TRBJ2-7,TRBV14,TGTGCCAGCAGCGCCCTGAGGGGGCTCGAGCAGTACTTC,CASSALRGLEQYF
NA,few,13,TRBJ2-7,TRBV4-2,TGTGCCAGCAGCCAAGATAAGGGGAGGGAGCAGTACTTC,CASSQDKGREQYF
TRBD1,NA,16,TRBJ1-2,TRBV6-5,TGTGCCAGCAGTTACCAGCCCGGGCAGGGGGCGTATGGCTACACCTTC,CASSYQPGQGAYGYTF
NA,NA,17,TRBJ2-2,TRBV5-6,TGTGCCAGCAGCTTGTTCAACCGAGGGTACTACACCGGGGAGCTGTTTTTT,CASSLFNRGYYTGELFF
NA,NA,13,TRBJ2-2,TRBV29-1,TGCAGCGTTGAACAGGGGAACACCGGGGAGCTGTTTTTT,CSVEQGNTGELFF
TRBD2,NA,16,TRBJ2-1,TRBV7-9,TGTGCCAGCAGCTCGGAACTAGCGGGGCGGGGGAATGAGCAGTTCTTC,CASSSELAGRGNEQFF
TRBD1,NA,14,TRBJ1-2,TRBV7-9,TGTGCCAGCAGCCCGGACAGGGGGTCTGGTGGCTACACCTTC,CASSPDRGSGGYTF
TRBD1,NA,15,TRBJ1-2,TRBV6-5,TGTGCCAGCAGTTACTTATCAGGGGGCTCGGATGGCTACACCTTC,CASSYLSGGSDGYTF
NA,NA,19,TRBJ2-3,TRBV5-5,TGTGCCAGCAGCCATATAAGGGGGCAGGGGAGCGGGAGCACAGATACGCAGTATTTT,CASSHIRGQGSGSTDTQYF
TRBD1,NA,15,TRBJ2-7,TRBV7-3,TGTGCCAGCAGTTTACGAGCCCGACAGGGCTACGAGCAGTACTTC,CASSLRARQGYEQYF
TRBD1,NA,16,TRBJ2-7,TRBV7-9,TGTGCCAGCAGCTGGGCTTCGGGACAGGGGTCCTACGAGCAGTACTTC,CASSWASGQGSYEQYF
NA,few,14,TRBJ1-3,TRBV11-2,TGTGCCAGCAGCCCAACGGCAGGGGGAAACACCATATATTTT,CASSPTAGGNTIYF
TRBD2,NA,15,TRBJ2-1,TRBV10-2,TGCGCCAGCAGTGAAGGGACTAGCGGAGGGCAGGAGCAGTTCTTC,CASSEGTSGGQEQFF
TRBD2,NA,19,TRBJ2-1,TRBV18,TGTGCCAGCTCACCGGGGAGCGGGAGGGCCCGATTTATGCGGAATGAGCAGTTCTTC,CASSPGSGRARFMRNEQFF
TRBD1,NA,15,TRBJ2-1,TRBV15,TGTGCCACCAGCCCTCGGACAGGGGCGTACAATGAGCAGTTCTTC,CATSPRTGAYNEQFF
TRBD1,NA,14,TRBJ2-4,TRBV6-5,TGTGCCAGCAGTTACCGGCAGGGGGTAATCATTCAGTACTTC,CASSYRQGVIIQYF
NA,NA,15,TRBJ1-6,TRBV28,TGTGCCAGCAGTTCCGACAACTCCTATAATTCACCCCTCCACTTT,CASSSDNSYNSPLHF
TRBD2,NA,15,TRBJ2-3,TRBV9,TGTGCCAGCAGTCCCGGGGGGGCCTTCAGAGATACGCAGTATTTT,CASSPGGAFRDTQYF
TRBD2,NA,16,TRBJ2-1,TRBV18,TGTGCCAGCTCACCGGGTCAGCGGGGGGGCTTCGGCGAGCAGTTCTTC,CASSPGQRGGFGEQFF
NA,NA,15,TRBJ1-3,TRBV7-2,TGTGCCAGCAGCTTAGAAGTTTTCCAGGGAAACACCATATATTTT,CASSLEVFQGNTIYF
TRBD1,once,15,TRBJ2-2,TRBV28,TGTGCCAGCAGACGCAGGGGGCGCGGCACCGGGGAGCTGTTTTTT,CASRRRGRGTGELFF
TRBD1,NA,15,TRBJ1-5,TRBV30,TGTGCCTGGGGGAACAGGGGCACTTCTAATCAGCCCCAGCATTTT,CAWGNRGTSNQPQHF
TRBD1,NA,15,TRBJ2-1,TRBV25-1,TGTGCCAGCAGTCCGCAACAGGGGTTCTACAATGAGCAGTTCTTC,CASSPQQGFYNEQFF
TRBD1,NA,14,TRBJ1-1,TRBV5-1,TGCGCCAGCAGCACTACAGGGGGCGTCACTGAAGCTTTCTTT,CASSTTGGVTEAFF
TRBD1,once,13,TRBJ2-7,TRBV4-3,TGCGCCAGCAGCCAAGACAGGGGGAACGAGCAGTACTTC,CASSQDRGNEQYF
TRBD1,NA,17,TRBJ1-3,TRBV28,TGTGCCAGCAGTTTACCCGGGACAGGGGATTCTGGAAACACCATATATTTT,CASSLPGTGDSGNTIYF
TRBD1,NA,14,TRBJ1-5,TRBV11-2,TGTGCCAGCAGCCCGGGACAGGGGCATCAGCCCCAGCATTTT,CASSPGQGHQPQHF
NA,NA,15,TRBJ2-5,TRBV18,TGTGCCAGCTCACAGAGGGGGGGAGGCCAAGAGACCCAGTACTTC,CASSQRGGGQETQYF
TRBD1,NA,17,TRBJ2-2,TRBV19,TGTGCCAGTAGTGTCCCCGGGACAGGGTATTGGGCCGGGGAGCTGTTTTTT,CASSVPGTGYWAGELFF
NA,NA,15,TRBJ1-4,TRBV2,TGTGCCAGCGCCAGGAGGCTTGCAACTAATGAAAAACTGTTTTTT,CASARRLATNEKLFF
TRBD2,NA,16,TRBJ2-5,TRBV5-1,TGCGCCAGCAGCTTGGGGGCTAGCGGACACCAAGAGACCCAGTACTTC,CASSLGASGHQETQYF
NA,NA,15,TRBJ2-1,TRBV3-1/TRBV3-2,TGTGCCAGCAGCCTGGAGGGTTTACGGGGTAGTGAGCAGTTCTTC,CASSLEGLRGSEQFF
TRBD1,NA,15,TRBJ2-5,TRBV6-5,TGTGCCAGCAGAGAGGACAGGGCTTTGAGAGAGACCCAGTACTTC,CASREDRALRETQYF
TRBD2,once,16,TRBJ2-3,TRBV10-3,TGTGCCATCAGTGGGGCTAGCGGGAGGGCCACAGATACGCAGTATTTT,CAISGASGRATDTQYF
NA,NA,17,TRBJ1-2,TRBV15,TGTGCCACCAGCAGAGACCCCGAGCTGACAGGACCCTATGGCTACACCTTC,CATSRDPELTGPYGYTF
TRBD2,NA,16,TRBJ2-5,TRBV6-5,TGTGCCAGCAGTTACTCGGACAACGACCGGGGGGGGACCCAGTACTTC,CASSYSDNDRGGTQYF
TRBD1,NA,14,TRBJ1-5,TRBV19,TGTGCCAGTAGTTACAGGGGACCCAATCAGCCCCAGCATTTT,CASSYRGPNQPQHF
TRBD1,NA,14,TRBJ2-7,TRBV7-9,TGTGCCAGCAGGCCTCGACAGGGCAATAGCGAGCAGTACTTC,CASRPRQGNSEQYF
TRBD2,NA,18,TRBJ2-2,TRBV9,TGTGCCAGCAGCGTAAGGAACGGGACTAGCAGATACACCGGGGAGCTGTTTTTT,CASSVRNGTSRYTGELFF
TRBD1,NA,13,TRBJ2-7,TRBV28,TGTGCCAGCAACCTCGACAGGGACTACGAGCAGTACTTC,CASNLDRDYEQYF
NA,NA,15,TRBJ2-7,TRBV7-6,TGTGCCAGCAGCCCTAGGGAGGCGTTTACTAGCGAGCAGTACTTC,CASSPREAFTSEQYF
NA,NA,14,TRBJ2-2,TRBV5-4,TGTGCCAGCAGCCGTGGACAGAACACCGGGGAGCTGTTTTTT,CASSRGQNTGELFF
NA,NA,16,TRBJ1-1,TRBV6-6,TGTGCCAGCAGTTTTGCGGCAGGACACTCTAACACTGAAGCTTTCTTT,CASSFAAGHSNTEAFF
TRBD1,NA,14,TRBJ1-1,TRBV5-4,TGTGCCAGCAGCTTCGGACAGGCAAACACTGAAGCTTTCTTT,CASSFGQANTEAFF